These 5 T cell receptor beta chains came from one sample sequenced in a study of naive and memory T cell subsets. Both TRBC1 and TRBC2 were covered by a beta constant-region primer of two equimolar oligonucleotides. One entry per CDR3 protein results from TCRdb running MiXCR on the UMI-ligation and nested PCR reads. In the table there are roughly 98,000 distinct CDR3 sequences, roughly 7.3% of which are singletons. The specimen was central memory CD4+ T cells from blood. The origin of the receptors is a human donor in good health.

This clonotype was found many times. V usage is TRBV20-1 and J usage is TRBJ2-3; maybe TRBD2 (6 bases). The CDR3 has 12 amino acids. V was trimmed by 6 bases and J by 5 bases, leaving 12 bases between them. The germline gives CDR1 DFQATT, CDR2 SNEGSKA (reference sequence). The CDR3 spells CSAPLGGDTQYF. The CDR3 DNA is TGCAGTGCCCCCCTGGGGGGAGATACGCAGTATTTT.

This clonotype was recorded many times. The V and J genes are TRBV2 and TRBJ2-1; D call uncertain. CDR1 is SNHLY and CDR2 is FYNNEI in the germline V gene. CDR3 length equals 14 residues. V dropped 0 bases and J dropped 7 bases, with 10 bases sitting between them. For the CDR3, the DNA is TGTGCCAGCAGTGAAGCCCTGAGCCTAAATGAGCAGTTCTTC. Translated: CASSEALSLNEQFF. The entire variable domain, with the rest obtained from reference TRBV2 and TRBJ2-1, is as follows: EPEVTQTPSHQVTQMGQEVILRCVPISNHLYFYWYRQILGQKVEFLVSFYNNEISEKSEIFDDQFSVERPDGSNFTLKIRSTKLEDSAMYFCASSEALSLNEQFFGPGTRLTVL.

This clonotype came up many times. The CDR3 reads CASSYRDGFREQYF. CDR3 coding DNA: TGTGCCAGCAGTTACCGGGACGGTTTCAGAGAGCAGTACTTC. V gene TRBV6-2 or TRBV6-3 combines with J gene TRBJ2-7; D tentatively reads TRBD1 or TRBD2 (5 bases each). V lost 2 bases and J 7 bases, leaving 15 bases between the germline ends. The germline V gene encodes CDR1 MNHEY and CDR2 SVGEGT. This CDR3 is built from 14 residues.

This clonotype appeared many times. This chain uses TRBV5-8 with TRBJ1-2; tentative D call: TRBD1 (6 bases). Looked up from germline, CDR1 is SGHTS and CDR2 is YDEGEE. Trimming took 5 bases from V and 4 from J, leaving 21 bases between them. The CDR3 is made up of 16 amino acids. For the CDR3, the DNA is TGTGCCAGCAGAGGCGGCAGGGGCCAGCGGGGCTATGGCTACACCTTC. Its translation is CASRGGRGQRGYGYTF.

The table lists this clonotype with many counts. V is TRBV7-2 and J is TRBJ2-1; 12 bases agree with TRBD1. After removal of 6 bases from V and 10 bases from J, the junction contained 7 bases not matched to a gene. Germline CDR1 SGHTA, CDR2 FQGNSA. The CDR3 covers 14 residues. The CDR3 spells CASSPGTGGREQFF. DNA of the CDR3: TGTGCCAGCAGTCCCGGGACAGGGGGCCGGGAGCAGTTCTTC.